A selection of T cell receptor beta chains follows, all from one sample in a study of T cell repertoires in cytomegalovirus infection. TCRdb reprocessed the reads with MiXCR, giving one entry per CDR3 protein. This sample has around 130,000 distinct CDR3 sequences, with about 24% found just once. Which antigens these TCRs recognize remains unknown. Sequencing was carried out using PBMCs, sequenced either directly or after in vitro stimulation (not recorded which). The receptors were sampled from a human donor in good health (CMV status not recorded). Some clones in this sample may be carry-over from other donors' samples. Each CDR3 is given with its conserved first and last residue. The order of the fields is V gene, D gene, clone size, J gene, CDR3 DNA, CDR3 protein. D genes are given only for firm matches. Clone size is given for some rows only: seen once, a few or many times, or a class if the clone is expanded.

V: TRBV6-6; D: -; size: -; J: TRBJ1-2; DNA: TGTGCCAGCAGTTACTCGATTGGAGGTGGCTACACCTTC; CDR3: CASSYSIGGGYTF
V: TRBV11-3; D: TRBD1; size: few; J: TRBJ1-6; DNA: TGTGCCAGCAGCATTGGACAGGGAGGTAGCGATTCACCCCTCCACTTT; CDR3: CASSIGQGGSDSPLHF
V: TRBV6-5; D: TRBD2; size: few; J: TRBJ2-3; DNA: TGTGCCAGCAGGGGACTAGCGGGAGGTACAGATACGCAGTATTTT; CDR3: CASRGLAGGTDTQYF
V: TRBV10-3; D: -; size: -; J: TRBJ2-5; DNA: TGTGCCATCAGTGGGGGGCTGGCGGCTCAAGAGACCCAGTACTTC; CDR3: CAISGGLAAQETQYF
V: TRBV12-3/TRBV12-4; D: TRBD1; size: -; J: TRBJ1-5; DNA: TGTGCCAGCAACAGGGACAGGGGACAGCCCCAGCATTTT; CDR3: CASNRDRGQPQHF
V: TRBV19; D: TRBD2; size: -; J: TRBJ2-5; DNA: TGTGCCAGTTCTCCGGGACTAGCGGGAGGCAGGCAAGAGACCCAGTACTTC; CDR3: CASSPGLAGGRQETQYF
V: TRBV6-5; D: -; size: -; J: TRBJ2-5; DNA: TGTGCCAGCAGTTACTCGGTTAACGGCGAGACCCAGTACTTC; CDR3: CASSYSVNGETQYF
V: TRBV7-2; D: TRBD1; size: many; J: TRBJ2-5; DNA: TGTGCCAGCACCTGGGACAGGGGGGAGACCCAGTACTTC; CDR3: CASTWDRGETQYF
V: TRBV27; D: TRBD1; size: -; J: TRBJ1-2; DNA: TGTGCCAGCAGTTTACCCGACAGGGGGCATTTTGGCTACACCTTC; CDR3: CASSLPDRGHFGYTF
V: TRBV11-1; D: -; size: few; J: TRBJ1-1; DNA: TGTGCCAGCAGCTTAGCGGTGATCTCGAACACTGAAGCTTTCTTT; CDR3: CASSLAVISNTEAFF
V: TRBV7-6; D: -; size: -; J: TRBJ2-1; DNA: TGTGCCAGCAGCCCCTTAAGCGACCTGCCCGTTGAGCAGTTCTTC; CDR3: CASSPLSDLPVEQFF
V: TRBV2; D: -; size: -; J: TRBJ2-1; DNA: TGTGCCAGCCCCACGGTGGGTGAGCAGTTCTTC; CDR3: CASPTVGEQFF
V: TRBV18; D: -; size: few; J: TRBJ2-3; DNA: TGTGCCAGCTCACCAAACGGGGTGGGCACAGATACGCAGTATTTT; CDR3: CASSPNGVGTDTQYF
V: TRBV7-2; D: TRBD1; size: many; J: TRBJ1-5; DNA: TGTGCCAGCAGCCCCTACAGGGGGCCTAGCAATCAGCCCCAGCATTTT; CDR3: CASSPYRGPSNQPQHF
V: TRBV19; D: TRBD2; size: -; J: TRBJ2-1; DNA: TGTGCCAGTACTCCACTAGCGGGAGCCTACAATGAGCAGTTCTTC; CDR3: CASTPLAGAYNEQFF
V: TRBV7-3; D: -; size: -; J: TRBJ2-3; DNA: TGTGCCAGCAGCTCGCGACTAGTCACAGATACGCAGTATTTT; CDR3: CASSSRLVTDTQYF
V: TRBV28; D: TRBD1; size: -; J: TRBJ2-1; DNA: TGTGCCAGCAGCCACAGGGGAACCTACAATGAGCAGTTCTTC; CDR3: CASSHRGTYNEQFF
V: TRBV4-3; D: TRBD2; size: -; J: TRBJ2-2; DNA: TGCGCCAGCAGCCAAGGACTAGCGGGAGCAGGCGGGGAGCTGTTTTTT; CDR3: CASSQGLAGAGGELFF
V: TRBV28; D: -; size: few; J: TRBJ2-1; DNA: TGTGCCAGCAGTTCTCCCGGGTGGCCCAATGAGCAGTTCTTC; CDR3: CASSSPGWPNEQFF
V: TRBV4-1; D: -; size: few; J: TRBJ1-5; DNA: TGCGCCAGCAGCCAAGGAGCTGTGGGGAATCAGCCCCAGCATTTT; CDR3: CASSQGAVGNQPQHF
V: TRBV7-8; D: TRBD2; size: -; J: TRBJ2-3; DNA: TGTGCCAGCAGCCATTGGACTAGCGGTAGCACAGATACGCAGTATTTT; CDR3: CASSHWTSGSTDTQYF
V: TRBV7-2; D: -; size: many; J: TRBJ1-6; DNA: TGTGCCAGCAGCTGGGATAGCTCCCTCCACTTT; CDR3: CASSWDSSLHF
V: TRBV12-3/TRBV12-4; D: -; size: few; J: TRBJ1-2; DNA: TGTGCCAGCAGTCCAAGCGCGGCAGCCAGGGGTGGCTACACCTTC; CDR3: CASSPSAAARGGYTF
V: TRBV5-1; D: -; size: -; J: TRBJ1-6; DNA: TGCGCCAGCAGCGCACGGATTCGGACGGGAAATTCACCCCTCCACTTT; CDR3: CASSARIRTGNSPLHF
V: TRBV4-1; D: TRBD1; size: -; J: TRBJ2-2; DNA: TGCGCCAGCAGCCAACCGGGACAGTGCACCGGGGAGCTGTTTTTT; CDR3: CASSQPGQCTGELFF
V: TRBV12-3/TRBV12-4; D: TRBD2; size: once; J: TRBJ2-2; DNA: TGTGCCAGCAGTTTAGGACTAGCGGGCTTGACCGGGGAGCTGTTTTTT; CDR3: CASSLGLAGLTGELFF
V: TRBV7-2; D: TRBD2; size: many; J: TRBJ2-3; DNA: TGTGCCAGCATCGTAGCGGGAGGGGCAGATACGCAGTATTTT; CDR3: CASIVAGGADTQYF
V: TRBV7-4; D: -; size: -; J: TRBJ2-5; DNA: TGTGCCAGCAGCTTATTAAGTAGTTACGGGGTTGAGACCCAGTACTTC; CDR3: CASSLLSSYGVETQYF
V: TRBV2; D: TRBD2; size: -; J: TRBJ2-1; DNA: TGTGCCAGCAGTGGGACTAGCGATATTTACAATGAGCAGTTCTTC; CDR3: CASSGTSDIYNEQFF
V: TRBV28; D: TRBD1; size: once; J: TRBJ1-4; DNA: TGTGCCAGCAGTTCGGGACAGGGGCGTGAAAAACTGTTTTTT; CDR3: CASSSGQGREKLFF
V: TRBV28; D: TRBD1; size: few; J: TRBJ2-3; DNA: TGTGCCAGCACCAGACAGGGGAGAACAGATACGCAGTATTTT; CDR3: CASTRQGRTDTQYF
V: TRBV7-4; D: TRBD1; size: few; J: TRBJ2-6; DNA: TGTGCCAGCAGCTTGGGAACCGACAGGGTGAGGTCTGGGGCCAACGTCCTGACTTTC; CDR3: CASSLGTDRVRSGANVLTF
V: TRBV11-3; D: -; size: many; J: TRBJ2-1; DNA: TGTGCCAGCAGCTTAGGGGCGGACTGGGAGAGTACTAGGGGGTGGATGAACTCCTACAATGAGCAGTTCTTC; CDR3: CASSLGADWESTRGWMNSYNEQFF
V: TRBV20-1; D: -; size: few; J: TRBJ1-3; DNA: TGCAGTGCCCCAAGTCGTTCTGGAAACACCATATATTTT; CDR3: CSAPSRSGNTIYF
V: TRBV20-1; D: TRBD2; size: many; J: TRBJ2-3; DNA: TGCAGTGCTAGACCAGGACTAGCGGCCCCCGGGGCAGATACGCAGTATTTT; CDR3: CSARPGLAAPGADTQYF
V: TRBV9; D: TRBD2; size: -; J: TRBJ2-3; DNA: TGTGCCAGCAGCGTAGGGCTAGCGGAGAGCACAGATACGCAGTATTTT; CDR3: CASSVGLAESTDTQYF
V: TRBV7-2; D: -; size: many; J: TRBJ2-2; DNA: TGTGCCAGCAGCTACTATTCAGTGAACGGGGAGCTGTTTTTT; CDR3: CASSYYSVNGELFF
V: TRBV7-2; D: TRBD2; size: many; J: TRBJ2-3; DNA: TGTGCCAGCAGTTTCCTAGCGGGAGGGCCCATAGATACGCAGTATTTT; CDR3: CASSFLAGGPIDTQYF
V: TRBV11-3; D: TRBD1; size: few; J: TRBJ2-1; DNA: TGTGCCAGCAGCTTAGGGTTACAGGACAGGGGCTTCAATGAGCAGTTCTTC; CDR3: CASSLGLQDRGFNEQFF
V: TRBV18; D: -; size: -; J: TRBJ2-1; DNA: TGTGCCAGCTCCCCTCGAGGCGCCGATGAGCAGTTCTTC; CDR3: CASSPRGADEQFF
V: TRBV5-1; D: -; size: -; J: TRBJ2-5; DNA: TGCGCCAGCAGCCTCGGGCCTTCAAGGGAGACCCAGTACTTC; CDR3: CASSLGPSRETQYF
V: TRBV3-1; D: TRBD1; size: -; J: TRBJ1-2; DNA: TGTGCCAGCAGCCACTCCGACAGGGGTTACACCTTC; CDR3: CASSHSDRGYTF
V: TRBV7-9; D: TRBD2; size: few; J: TRBJ2-1; DNA: TGTGCCAGCAGGTCAACTAGCGGGAGTATGCAACCGGAGTTCTTC; CDR3: CASRSTSGSMQPEFF
V: TRBV2; D: TRBD2; size: many; J: TRBJ2-3; DNA: TGTGCCAGCTCTCGGGGGGGCGGAGATACGCAGTATTTT; CDR3: CASSRGGGDTQYF
V: TRBV7-2; D: -; size: many; J: TRBJ1-6; DNA: TGTGCCAGCAGCTTTCAGTTAAGGCTGGATTCACCCCTCCACTTT; CDR3: CASSFQLRLDSPLHF
V: TRBV20-1; D: TRBD1; size: few; J: TRBJ1-2; DNA: TGCAGTGCTAGAGGACAGGGCAACTATGGCTACACCTTC; CDR3: CSARGQGNYGYTF
V: TRBV2; D: TRBD1; size: -; J: TRBJ2-2; DNA: TGTGCCAGCAGTGGACAGGGGCAGGACACCGGGGAGCTGTTTTTT; CDR3: CASSGQGQDTGELFF
V: TRBV7-2; D: -; size: few; J: TRBJ2-3; DNA: TGTGCCAGCCAGGGCACAGATACGCAGTATTTT; CDR3: CASQGTDTQYF
V: TRBV12-5; D: -; size: -; J: TRBJ1-3; DNA: TGTGCTAGTGGTTTGGAAGGGAGGCCTGGAAACACCATATATTTT; CDR3: CASGLEGRPGNTIYF
V: TRBV14; D: -; size: few; J: TRBJ2-5; DNA: TGTGCCAGCAGCCAAGATCTGTGGGTCCAAAAAGGGTACCAAGAGACCCAGTACTTC; CDR3: CASSQDLWVQKGYQETQYF
V: TRBV15; D: TRBD1; size: -; J: TRBJ1-5; DNA: TGTGCCACCAGCAGAGGGGTGGACAGGGTTGGGCAGCCCCAGCATTTT; CDR3: CATSRGVDRVGQPQHF
V: TRBV5-1; D: TRBD2; size: few; J: TRBJ2-3; DNA: TGCGCCAGCAGCGGGAGAGCGGGAGTTGTAACAGATACGCAGTATTTT; CDR3: CASSGRAGVVTDTQYF
V: TRBV7-2; D: -; size: many; J: TRBJ2-7; DNA: TGTGCCAGCAGCCTCCACTACGAGCAGTACTTC; CDR3: CASSLHYEQYF
V: TRBV4-3; D: TRBD1; size: many; J: TRBJ1-2; DNA: TGCGCCAGCAGCCCGGTGACAGGGGGCGACTATGGCTACACCTTC; CDR3: CASSPVTGGDYGYTF
V: TRBV15; D: TRBD1; size: few; J: TRBJ1-1; DNA: TGTGCCACCAGCAGAGATCCACAGGGGGCCGGCACTGAAGCTTTCTTT; CDR3: CATSRDPQGAGTEAFF
V: TRBV7-6; D: TRBD2; size: few; J: TRBJ2-3; DNA: TGTGCCAGCAGCTCAATCTCCGGGACTAGCGGCTACACAGATACGCAGTATTTT; CDR3: CASSSISGTSGYTDTQYF
V: TRBV9; D: TRBD2; size: -; J: TRBJ2-1; DNA: TGTGCCAGCAGCGCTAGCGGGCAAAACAATGAGCAGTTCTTC; CDR3: CASSASGQNNEQFF